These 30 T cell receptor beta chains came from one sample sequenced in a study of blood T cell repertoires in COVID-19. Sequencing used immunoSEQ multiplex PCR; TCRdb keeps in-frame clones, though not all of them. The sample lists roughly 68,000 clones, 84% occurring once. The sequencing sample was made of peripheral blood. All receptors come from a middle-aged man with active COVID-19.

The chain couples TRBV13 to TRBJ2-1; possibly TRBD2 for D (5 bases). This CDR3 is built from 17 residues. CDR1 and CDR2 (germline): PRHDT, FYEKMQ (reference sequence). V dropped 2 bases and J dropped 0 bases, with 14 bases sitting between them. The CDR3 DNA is TGTGCCAGCAGCTTATTGGCTAGCCCTAGCTCCTACAATGAGCAGTTCTTC. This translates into CASSLLASPSSYNEQFF. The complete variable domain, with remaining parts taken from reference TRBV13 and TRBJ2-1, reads AAGVIQSPRHLIKEKRETATLKCYPIPRHDTVYWYQQGPGQDPQFLISFYEKMQSDKGSIPDRFSAQQFSDYHSELNMSSLELGDSALYFCASSLLASPSSYNEQFFGPGTRLTVL.

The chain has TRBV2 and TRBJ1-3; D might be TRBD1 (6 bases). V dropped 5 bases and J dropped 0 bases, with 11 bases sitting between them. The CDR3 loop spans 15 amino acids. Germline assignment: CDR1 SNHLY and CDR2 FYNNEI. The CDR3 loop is CASSWARGSGNTIYF. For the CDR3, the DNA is TGTGCCAGCAGTTGGGCCAGGGGCTCTGGAAACACCATATATTTT. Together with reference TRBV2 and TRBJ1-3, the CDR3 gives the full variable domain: EPEVTQTPSHQVTQMGQEVILRCVPISNHLYFYWYRQILGQKVEFLVSFYNNEISEKSEIFDDQFSVERPDGSNFTLKIRSTKLEDSAMYFCASSWARGSGNTIYFGEGSWLTVV.

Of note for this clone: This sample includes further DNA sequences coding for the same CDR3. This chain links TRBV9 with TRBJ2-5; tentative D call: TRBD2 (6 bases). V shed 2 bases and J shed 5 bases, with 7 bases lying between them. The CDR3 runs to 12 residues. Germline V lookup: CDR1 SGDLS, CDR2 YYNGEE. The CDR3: CASSVGGETQYF. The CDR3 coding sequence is TGTGCCAGCAGCGTGGGAGGCGAGACCCAGTACTTC. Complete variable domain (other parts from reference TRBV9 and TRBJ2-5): DSGVTQTPKHLITATGQRVTLRCSPRSGDLSVYWYQQSLDQGLQFLIQYYNGEERAKGNILERFSAQQFPDLHSELNLSSLELGDSALYFCASSVGGETQYFGPGTRLLVL.

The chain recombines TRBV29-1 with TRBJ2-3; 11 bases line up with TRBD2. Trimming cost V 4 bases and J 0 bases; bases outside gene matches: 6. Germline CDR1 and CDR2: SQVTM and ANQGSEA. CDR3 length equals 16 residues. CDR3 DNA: TGCAGCGTTGGAGGGCCTAGCGGGAGGAGCACAGATACGCAGTATTTT. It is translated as CSVGGPSGRSTDTQYF.

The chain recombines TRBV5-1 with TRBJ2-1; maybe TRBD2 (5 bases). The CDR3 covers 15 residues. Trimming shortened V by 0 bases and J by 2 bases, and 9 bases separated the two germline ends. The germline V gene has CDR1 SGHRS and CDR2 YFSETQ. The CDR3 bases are TGCGCCAGCAGCTTGGACAGCGGTGCCTACAATGAGCAGTTCTTC. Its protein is CASSLDSGAYNEQFF. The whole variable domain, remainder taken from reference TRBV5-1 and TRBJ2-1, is KAGVTQTPRYLIKTRGQQVTLSCSPISGHRSVSWYQQTPGQGLQFLFEYFSETQRNKGNFPGRFSGRQFSNSRSEMNVSTLELGDSALYLCASSLDSGAYNEQFFGPGTRLTVL.

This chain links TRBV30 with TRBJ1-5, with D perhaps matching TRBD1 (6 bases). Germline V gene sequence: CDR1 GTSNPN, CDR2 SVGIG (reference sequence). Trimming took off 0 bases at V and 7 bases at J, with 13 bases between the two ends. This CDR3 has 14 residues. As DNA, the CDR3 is TGTGCCTGGAGTGTAACGGGGGGCGGGCAGCCCCAGCATTTT. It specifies CAWSVTGGGQPQHF.

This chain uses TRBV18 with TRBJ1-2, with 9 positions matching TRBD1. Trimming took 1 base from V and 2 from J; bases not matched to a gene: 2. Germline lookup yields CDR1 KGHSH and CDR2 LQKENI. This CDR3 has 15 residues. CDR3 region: CASSPLTGGNYGYTF. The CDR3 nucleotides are TGTGCCAGCTCACCACTGACAGGGGGAAACTATGGCTACACCTTC.

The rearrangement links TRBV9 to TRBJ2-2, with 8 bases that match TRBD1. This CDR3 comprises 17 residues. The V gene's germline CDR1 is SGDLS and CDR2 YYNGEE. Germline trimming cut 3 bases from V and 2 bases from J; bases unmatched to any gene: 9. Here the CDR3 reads CASSEEDRVPNTGELFF. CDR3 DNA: TGTGCCAGCAGCGAAGAGGACAGGGTCCCAAACACCGGGGAGCTGTTTTTT. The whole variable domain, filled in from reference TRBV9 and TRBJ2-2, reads DSGVTQTPKHLITATGQRVTLRCSPRSGDLSVYWYQQSLDQGLQFLIQYYNGEERAKGNILERFSAQQFPDLHSELNLSSLELGDSALYFCASSEEDRVPNTGELFFGEGSRLTVL.

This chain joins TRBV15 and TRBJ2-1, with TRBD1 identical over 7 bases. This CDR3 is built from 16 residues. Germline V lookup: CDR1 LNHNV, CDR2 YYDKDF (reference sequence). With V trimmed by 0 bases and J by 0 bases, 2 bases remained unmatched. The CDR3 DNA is TGTGCCACCAGCAGAGAACAGGGGAGCTCCTACAATGAGCAGTTCTTC. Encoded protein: CATSREQGSSYNEQFF.

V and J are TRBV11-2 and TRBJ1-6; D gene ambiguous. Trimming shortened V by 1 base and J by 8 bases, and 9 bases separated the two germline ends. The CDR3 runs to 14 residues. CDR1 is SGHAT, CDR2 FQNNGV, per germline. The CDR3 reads CASSLGAWDSPLHF. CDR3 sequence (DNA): TGTGCCAGCAGCTTAGGGGCGTGGGATTCACCCCTCCACTTT.

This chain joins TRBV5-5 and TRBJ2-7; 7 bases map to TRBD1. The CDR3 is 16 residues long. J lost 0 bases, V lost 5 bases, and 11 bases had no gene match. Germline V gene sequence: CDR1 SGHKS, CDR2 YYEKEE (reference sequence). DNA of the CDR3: TGTGCCAGCAGTCGAAATACGGGACAGCTCTCCTACGAGCAGTACTTC. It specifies CASSRNTGQLSYEQYF.

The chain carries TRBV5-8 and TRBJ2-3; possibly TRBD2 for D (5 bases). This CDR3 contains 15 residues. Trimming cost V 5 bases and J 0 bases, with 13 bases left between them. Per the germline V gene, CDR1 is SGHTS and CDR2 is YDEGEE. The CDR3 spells CASSIQTSSTDTQYF. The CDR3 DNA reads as TGTGCCAGCAGTATTCAAACTAGTAGCACAGATACGCAGTATTTT. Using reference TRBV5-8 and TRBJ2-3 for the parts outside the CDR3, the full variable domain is EAGVTQSPTHLIKTRGQQATLRCSPISGHTSVYWYQQALGLGLQFLLWYDEGEERNRGNFPPRFSGRQFPNYSSELNVNALELEDSALYLCASSIQTSSTDTQYFGPGTRLTVL.

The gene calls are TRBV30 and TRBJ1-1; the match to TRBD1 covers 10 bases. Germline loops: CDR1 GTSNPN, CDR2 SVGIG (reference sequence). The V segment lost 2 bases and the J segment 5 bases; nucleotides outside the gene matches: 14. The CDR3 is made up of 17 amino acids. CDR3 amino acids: CAWSIIWTGGIGTEAFF. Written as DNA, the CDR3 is TGTGCCTGGAGTATCATCTGGACAGGGGGAATAGGGACTGAAGCTTTCTTT.

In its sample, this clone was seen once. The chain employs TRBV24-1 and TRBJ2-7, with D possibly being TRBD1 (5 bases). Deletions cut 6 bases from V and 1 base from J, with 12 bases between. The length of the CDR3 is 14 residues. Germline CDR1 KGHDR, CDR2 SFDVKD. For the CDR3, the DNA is TGTGCCACCAGTCAGGGTCGGTTGTCCTACGAGCAGTACTTC. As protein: CATSQGRLSYEQYF.

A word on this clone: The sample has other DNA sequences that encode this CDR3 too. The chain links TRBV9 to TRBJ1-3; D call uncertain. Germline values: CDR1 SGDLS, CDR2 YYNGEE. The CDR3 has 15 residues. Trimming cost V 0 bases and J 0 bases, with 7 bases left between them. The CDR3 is CASSVGGNSGNTIYF. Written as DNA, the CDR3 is TGTGCCAGCAGCGTAGGCGGAAACTCTGGAAACACCATATATTTT.

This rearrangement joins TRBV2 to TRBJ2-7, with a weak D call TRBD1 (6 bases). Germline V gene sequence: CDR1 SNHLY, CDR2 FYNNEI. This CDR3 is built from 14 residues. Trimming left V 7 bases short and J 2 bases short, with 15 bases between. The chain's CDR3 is CASMWDKPTYEQYF. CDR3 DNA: TGTGCCAGCATGTGGGACAAACCCACCTACGAGCAGTACTTC. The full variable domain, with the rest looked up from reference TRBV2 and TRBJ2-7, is EPEVTQTPSHQVTQMGQEVILRCVPISNHLYFYWYRQILGQKVEFLVSFYNNEISEKSEIFDDQFSVERPDGSNFTLKIRSTKLEDSAMYFCASMWDKPTYEQYFGPGTRLTVT.

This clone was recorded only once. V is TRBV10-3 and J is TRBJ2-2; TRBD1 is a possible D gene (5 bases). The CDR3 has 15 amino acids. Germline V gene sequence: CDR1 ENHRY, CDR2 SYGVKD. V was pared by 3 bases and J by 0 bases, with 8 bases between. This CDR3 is CAISDDRPNTGELFF. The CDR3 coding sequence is TGTGCCATCAGTGACGACAGACCGAACACCGGGGAGCTGTTTTTT.

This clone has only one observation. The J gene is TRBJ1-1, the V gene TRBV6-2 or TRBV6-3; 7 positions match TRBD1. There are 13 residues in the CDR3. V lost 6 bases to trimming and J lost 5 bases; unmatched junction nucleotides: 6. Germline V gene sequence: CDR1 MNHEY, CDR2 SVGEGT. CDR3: CASSPQGGTEAFF. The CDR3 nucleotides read TGTGCCAGCAGCCCCCAGGGGGGTACTGAAGCTTTCTTT.

The CDR3 sequence: CASSRGSSISNEKLFF. The CDR3 DNA reads as TGCGCCAGCAGTCGGGGTTCTTCGATCTCTAATGAAAAACTGTTTTTT. The chain combines TRBV5-1 with TRBJ1-4; D not certain. V was shortened by 5 bases and J by 3 bases, with 17 bases between the two germline ends. From germline, CDR1 is SGHRS and CDR2 YFSETQ. The CDR3 extends over 16 amino acids. Complete variable domain (other parts from reference TRBV5-1 and TRBJ1-4): KAGVTQTPRYLIKTRGQQVTLSCSPISGHRSVSWYQQTPGQGLQFLFEYFSETQRNKGNFPGRFSGRQFSNSRSEMNVSTLELGDSALYLCASSRGSSISNEKLFFGSGTQLSVL.

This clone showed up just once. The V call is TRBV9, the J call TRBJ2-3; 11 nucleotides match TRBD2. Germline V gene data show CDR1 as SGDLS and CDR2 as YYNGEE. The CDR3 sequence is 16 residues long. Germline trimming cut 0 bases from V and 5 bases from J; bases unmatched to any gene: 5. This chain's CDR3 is CASSVESSGGVDTQYF. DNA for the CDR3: TGTGCCAGCAGCGTAGAGAGTAGCGGGGGGGTAGATACGCAGTATTTT.

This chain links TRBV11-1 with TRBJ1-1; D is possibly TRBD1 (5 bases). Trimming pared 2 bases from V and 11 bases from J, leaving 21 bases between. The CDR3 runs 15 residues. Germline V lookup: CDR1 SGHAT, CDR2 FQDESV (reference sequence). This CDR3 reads CASSLSRDSLRFAFF. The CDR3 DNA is TGTGCCAGCAGCTTAAGTCGGGACTCCCTTCGGTTTGCTTTCTTT.

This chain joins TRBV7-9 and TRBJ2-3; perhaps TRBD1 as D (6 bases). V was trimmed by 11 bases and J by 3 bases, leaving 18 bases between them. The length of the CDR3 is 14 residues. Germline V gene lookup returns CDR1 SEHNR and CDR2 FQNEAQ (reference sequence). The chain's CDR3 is CAGSGQGLTDTQYF. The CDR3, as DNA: TGTGCCGGGTCGGGGCAGGGGTTAACAGATACGCAGTATTTT.

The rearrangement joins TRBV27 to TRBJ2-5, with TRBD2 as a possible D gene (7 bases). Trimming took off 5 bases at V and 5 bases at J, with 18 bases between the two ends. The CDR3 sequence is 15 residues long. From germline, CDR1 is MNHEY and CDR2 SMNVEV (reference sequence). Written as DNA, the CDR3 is TGTGCCAGCAGTCCTACCCCCGGGGGGCATGAGACCCAGTACTTC. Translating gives CASSPTPGGHETQYF.

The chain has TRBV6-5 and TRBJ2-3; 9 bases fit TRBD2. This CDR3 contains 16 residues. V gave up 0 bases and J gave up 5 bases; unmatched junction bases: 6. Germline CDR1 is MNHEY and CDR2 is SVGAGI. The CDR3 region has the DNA TGTGCCAGCAGTTACTCTCCCCGGACTAGCGAAGATACGCAGTATTTT. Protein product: CASSYSPRTSEDTQYF.

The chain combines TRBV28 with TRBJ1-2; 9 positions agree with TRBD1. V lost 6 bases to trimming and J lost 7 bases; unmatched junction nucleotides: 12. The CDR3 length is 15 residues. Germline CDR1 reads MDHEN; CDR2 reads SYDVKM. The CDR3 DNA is TGTGCCAGCAGCCCCCCGGGACAGGGAGTGAGTGGCTACACCTTC. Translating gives CASSPPGQGVSGYTF.

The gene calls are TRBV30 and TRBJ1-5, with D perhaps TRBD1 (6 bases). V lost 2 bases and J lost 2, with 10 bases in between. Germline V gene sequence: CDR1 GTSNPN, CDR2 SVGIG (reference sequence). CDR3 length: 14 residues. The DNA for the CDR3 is TGTGCCTGGAGTTTCTCAGGGGGCAATCAGCCCCAGCATTTT. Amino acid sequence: CAWSFSGGNQPQHF.

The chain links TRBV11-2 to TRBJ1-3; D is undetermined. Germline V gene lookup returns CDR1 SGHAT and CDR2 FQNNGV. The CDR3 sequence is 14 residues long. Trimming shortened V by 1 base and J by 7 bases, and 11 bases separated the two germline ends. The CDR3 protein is CASSLGRAGNTIYF. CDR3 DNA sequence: TGTGCCAGCAGCTTAGGTCGGGCGGGGAACACCATATATTTT.

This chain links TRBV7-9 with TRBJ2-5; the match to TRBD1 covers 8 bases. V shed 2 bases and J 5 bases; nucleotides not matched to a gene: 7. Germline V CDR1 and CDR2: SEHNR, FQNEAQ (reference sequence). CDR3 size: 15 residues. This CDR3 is CASSLPTGVWETQYF. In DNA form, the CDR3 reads TGTGCCAGCAGCTTACCGACAGGGGTATGGGAGACCCAGTACTTC.

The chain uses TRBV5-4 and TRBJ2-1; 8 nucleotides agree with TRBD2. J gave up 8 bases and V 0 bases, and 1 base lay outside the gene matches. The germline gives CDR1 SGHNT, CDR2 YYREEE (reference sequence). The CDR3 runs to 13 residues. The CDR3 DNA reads TGTGCCAGCAGCTTGGGAGCGGGAGATGAGCAGTTCTTC. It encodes CASSLGAGDEQFF.

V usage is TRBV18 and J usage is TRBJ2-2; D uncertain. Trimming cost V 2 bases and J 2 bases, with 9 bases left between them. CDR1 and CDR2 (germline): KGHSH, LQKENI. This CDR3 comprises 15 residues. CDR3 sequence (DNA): TGTGCCAGCTCACCATTCCCGAGAAACACCGGGGAGCTGTTTTTT. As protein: CASSPFPRNTGELFF. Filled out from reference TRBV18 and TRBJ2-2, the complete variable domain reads NAGVMQNPRHLVRRRGQEARLRCSPMKGHSHVYWYRQLPEEGLKFMVYLQKENIIDESGMPKERFSAEFPKEGPSILRIQQVVRGDSAAYFCASSPFPRNTGELFFGEGSRLTVL.